This TCR beta chain was captured in a study of vaccination and CD4 T cells after COVID-19. Study-wide context: Sampling that followed vaccination took place a median approximately 72 days after dose two, within a range of 14 to 241. Cultures acting as controls obtained a CEFX pool, an HIV-1 Nef pool, or no peptide.

The CDR3 runs to 13 residues. Germline V CDR1 and CDR2: SGHDT, YYEEEE. At the Johns Hopkins FTIC core, DNA taken from cultured CD4+ T cells was sequenced by way of the Oncomine TCR Beta short-read assay. One entry per CDR3 protein, called by TCRdb with MiXCR from the PCR reads. Among 15,000 or so distinct CDR3 sequences listed, about 50% were seen once. Time point: late sampling 161 to 241 days after vaccination in a few convalescent patients. The sample's treatment: 10-day PBMC culture with coronavirus spike peptide pools or control peptides (ViraFEST assay). A single count supports this clonotype. The antigen remains undetermined.

This clonotype originated in a human donor who had recovered from COVID-19. The rearrangement links TRBV5-6 to TRBJ2-7; D remains unclear. The J call is doubtful: the DNA matches TRBJ2-5 better. The source was CD4+ T cells from blood, cultured in vitro, collected about 7 months after SARS-CoV-2 vaccination. CDR3 DNA: TGTGCCAGCACTAGACGGTCGCAAGAGACCCAGTACTTC. It encodes CASTRRSQETQYF.